One and the same sample provided the 27 T cell receptor beta chains below, sequenced in a study of blood T cells in healthy people across ages. A second PCR, run for about 7 to 12 cycles, used a sample-barcoded 5' primer plus a J-beta primer mix. TCRdb passed the 5' RACE reads through MiXCR, listing each CDR3 protein once. The sample records approximately 770,000 distinct CDR3 sequences, roughly 50% being singletons. Sequenced sample: blood. The receptors come from a young man in good health.

The chain uses TRBV7-2 and TRBJ2-4; no firm D call. The better agreement between TRBJ2-7 and the DNA end casts doubt on the J call. Per germline, CDR1 SGHTA and CDR2 FQGNSA. The CDR3 runs to 13 residues. Here the CDR3 reads CASSPRRTYEQYF. The CDR3 DNA reads as TGTGCCAGCAGCCCGAGGCGGACCTACGAGCAGTACTTC.

The genes are TRBV19 and TRBJ1-2; 8 bases fit TRBD1. The CDR3 covers 17 residues. Germline loops: CDR1 LNHDA, CDR2 SQIVND (reference sequence). Trimming at V came to 0 bases and at J to 5 bases, leaving 11 bases not matched to a gene. The CDR3 loop is CASSIDPGQGRLYGYTF. The CDR3 DNA sequence: TGTGCCAGTAGTATAGATCCCGGACAGGGAAGACTTTATGGCTACACCTTC.

This rearrangement joins TRBV6-5 to TRBJ1-2; D call uncertain. The V end lost 4 bases, the J end lost 4 bases, and 4 bases lay between the germline ends. Germline-derived CDR1 and CDR2 are MNHEY and SVGAGI. CDR3 length: 11 amino acids. The CDR3 sequence: CASSSLYGYTF. The CDR3 DNA reads TGTGCCAGCAGTTCCCTCTATGGCTACACCTTC.

The CDR3 DNA is TGCAGCGGATACGAGAGCACAGATACGCAGTATTTT. Encoded protein: CSGYESTDTQYF. This chain links TRBV29-1 with TRBJ2-3; no firm D call. CDR3 length: 12 residues. The germline V gene encodes CDR1 SQVTM and CDR2 ANQGSEA. V lost 7 bases and J 0 bases, leaving 8 bases between the germline ends.

This chain joins TRBV20-1 and TRBJ2-1, with D perhaps TRBD1 or TRBD2 (5 bases each). Trimming removed 3 bases from V and 4 bases from J, with 19 bases in between. Germline V lookup: CDR1 DFQATT, CDR2 SNEGSKA (reference sequence). The CDR3 sequence is 16 residues long. Here the CDR3 DNA reads TGCAGTGCTAGGGATTTCGGGGCCACTGGTTACAATGAGCAGTTCTTC. Its translation is CSARDFGATGYNEQFF.

V and J are TRBV7-8 and TRBJ2-5, with D perhaps matching TRBD1 or TRBD2 (6 bases each). CDR3 size: 14 residues. The germline CDR1 and CDR2 sequences are SGHVS and FQNEAQ. Trimming pared 6 bases from V and 5 bases from J, leaving 16 bases between. CDR3 bases: TGTGCCAGCAGTCGGGACAACGCGGGGGAGACCCAGTACTTC. This gives the protein CASSRDNAGETQYF.

The chain joins TRBV4-3 to TRBJ2-1; D remains unclear. V was trimmed by 0 bases and J by 7 bases, leaving 13 bases between them. The CDR3 loop spans 15 amino acids. Germline-derived CDR1 and CDR2 are LGHNA and YSLEER. Here the CDR3 reads CASSQEFSGGNEQFF. The CDR3 DNA sequence: TGCGCCAGCAGCCAAGAATTCTCGGGTGGTAATGAGCAGTTCTTC.

The rearrangement links TRBV6-5 to TRBJ2-4, with D possibly being TRBD1 (6 bases). Germline CDR1 and CDR2: MNHEY and SVGAGI. Trimming removed 5 bases at V and 6 bases at J, with 14 bases between. The CDR3 sequence is 14 residues long. CDR3 sequence (DNA): TGTGCCAGCAGTCCCGGGACAAGGCTAAACATTCAGTACTTC. This codes for CASSPGTRLNIQYF.

The chain carries TRBV18 and TRBJ1-1; perhaps TRBD1 as D (5 bases). The CDR3 is 15 amino acids. The ends were cut back, 6 bases at V and 5 bases at J, with 19 bases in the middle. Germline assignment: CDR1 KGHSH and CDR2 LQKENI. The CDR3 bases are TGTGCCAGCTCCAAAAACCGGGACCCAGGGACTGAAGCTTTCTTT. It translates to CASSKNRDPGTEAFF.

This clonotype was observed a few times. The chain links TRBV25-1 to TRBJ2-7, with 8 bases aligning to TRBD2. This CDR3 contains 15 residues. After removal of 4 bases from V and 6 bases from J, the junction contained 11 bases not matched to a gene. The germline V gene has CDR1 MGHDK and CDR2 SYGVNS. This chain's CDR3 is CASSAPGLDFGEQYF. CDR3 DNA sequence: TGTGCCAGCAGTGCACCGGGACTAGATTTCGGCGAGCAGTACTTC.

This clonotype has just one count. This chain connects TRBV5-6 to TRBJ2-3, with TRBD1 matching over 8 bases. This CDR3 has 11 residues. CDR1 and CDR2 (germline): SGHDT, YYEEEE. Trimming took 7 bases from V and 13 from J; bases not matched to a gene: 8. The CDR3 nucleotides are TGTGCCAGCGCCCGGACAGGGTTGGAGTATTTT. Protein sequence: CASARTGLEYF.

V usage is TRBV4-2 and J usage is TRBJ1-4, with 8 bases fitting TRBD1. CDR3 length: 14 amino acids. V dropped 6 bases and J dropped 8; count of bases not matched to a gene: 8. Germline lookup yields CDR1 LGHNA and CDR2 YNFKEQ. This CDR3 is CASRRAGGIEKLFF. CDR3 nucleotide sequence: TGTGCCAGCAGGCGAGCAGGGGGCATCGAAAAACTGTTTTTT.

This chain uses TRBV24-1 with TRBJ2-5; the match to TRBD1 covers 9 bases. Germline loops: CDR1 KGHDR, CDR2 SFDVKD. This CDR3 is built from 17 residues. J lost 5 bases, V lost 3 bases, and 12 bases had no gene match. The CDR3 loop is CATSDARPGQGWETQYF. DNA of the CDR3: TGTGCCACCAGTGATGCCCGTCCGGGACAGGGTTGGGAGACCCAGTACTTC.

V usage is TRBV28 and J usage is TRBJ2-7; perhaps TRBD2 as D (6 bases). CDR3 size: 18 residues. Trimming removed 4 bases from V and 2 bases from J, with 24 bases in between. The V gene's germline CDR1 is MDHEN and CDR2 SYDVKM. The CDR3 reads CASSSGRSVEILAYEQYF. In nucleotides, the CDR3 is TGTGCCAGCAGTTCGGGGAGGAGTGTAGAGATCTTAGCCTACGAGCAGTACTTC.

The V call is TRBV4-3, the J call TRBJ2-3, with 9 bases matching TRBD2. J gave up 2 bases and V 3 bases, and 6 bases lay outside the gene matches. This CDR3 has 16 amino acids. Germline CDR1 is LGHNA and CDR2 is YSLEER. The CDR3 here is CASSQETSGYTDTQYF. The CDR3 DNA reads TGCGCCAGCAGCCAGGAAACTAGCGGGTACACAGATACGCAGTATTTT.

This clonotype was recorded a few times. V is TRBV29-1 and J is TRBJ2-3; D may be TRBD1 or TRBD2 (6 bases each). This CDR3 has 14 residues. Trimming stripped 5 bases from V and 5 bases from J, with 17 bases between. Per the germline V gene, CDR1 is SQVTM and CDR2 is ANQGSEA. CDR3 region: CSVRRDTAVDTQYF. In DNA, the CDR3 is TGCAGCGTTCGGCGGGACACGGCGGTAGATACGCAGTATTTT.

As for this clonotype: Relative to the germline gene, one junction end is altered; a read error may explain this. The rearrangement joins TRBV6-5 to TRBJ2-7, with D hard to call. The germline V gene encodes CDR1 MNHEY and CDR2 SVGAGI. The CDR3 is made up of 12 amino acids. The chain's CDR3 is CASRSFSDEQYF. The CDR3 bases are TGTGCCAGCAGAAGTTTCTCCGACGAGCAGTACTTC.

The chain combines TRBV6-2 or TRBV6-3 with TRBJ2-1; 10 nucleotides align to TRBD2. The CDR3 runs to 16 residues. Germline V lookup: CDR1 MNHEY, CDR2 SVGEGT. The V segment lost 5 bases and the J segment 7 bases; nucleotides outside the gene matches: 11. The CDR3 reads CASSQLSGRAGNEQFF. The CDR3 bases are TGTGCCAGCAGTCAGCTCAGCGGGAGGGCCGGTAATGAGCAGTTCTTC.

The rearrangement uses TRBV5-1 and TRBJ2-5, with 7 bases that match TRBD2. The J call may be in error: the DNA end matches TRBJ2-7 better. Germline V gene lookup returns CDR1 SGHRS and CDR2 YFSETQ. The CDR3 contains 13 residues. The CDR3 loop is CASSWGGDVEQYF. CDR3 in DNA: TGCGCCAGCAGCTGGGGGGGGGACGTCGAGCAGTACTTC.

J is TRBJ2-3 and V is TRBV6-2 or TRBV6-3, with 7 positions matching TRBD2. The CDR3 contains 14 residues. Germline CDR1 MNHEY, CDR2 SVGEGT. The ends lost 5 bases at V and 5 bases at J; junction bases unmatched: 7. CDR3 residues: CASSRRGDRDTQYF. The CDR3 DNA follows: TGTGCCAGCAGTCGTCGGGGGGACCGAGATACGCAGTATTTT.

On this clonotype: A much more abundant neighbour one base away suggests this may be a read error. The rearrangement joins TRBV7-2 to TRBJ1-1; 8 nucleotides line up with TRBD1. The CDR3 covers 13 residues. Germline V lookup: CDR1 SGHTA, CDR2 FQGNSA. The chain's CDR3 is CAGSLTGGTEAFF. For the CDR3, the DNA is TGTGCCGGCAGCTTAACAGGGGGCACTGAAGCTTTCTTT.

This clonotype was recorded once. The junction departs from the called germline gene at one end, perhaps through a read error. The genes are TRBV6-2 or TRBV6-3 and TRBJ2-4, with D uncertain. The better agreement between TRBJ2-7 and the DNA end casts doubt on the J call. Germline V gene lookup returns CDR1 MNHEY and CDR2 SVGEGT. This CDR3 is built from 13 residues. CDR3 loop: CASSDSTRDEQYF. The CDR3 nucleotides are TGTGCCAGCAGTGACTCGACTCGGGACGAGCAGTACTTC.

V usage is TRBV20-1 and J usage is TRBJ1-4; a possible D gene is TRBD1 (6 bases). V gave up 6 bases and J gave up 0 bases, with 8 bases separating them. The CDR3 consists of 13 residues. Germline CDR1 and CDR2: DFQATT and SNEGSKA (reference sequence). CDR3 DNA: TGCAGTGCACAGGGTGCAACTAATGAAAAACTGTTTTTT. Translation: CSAQGATNEKLFF.

This clonotype appeared a few times. V is TRBV28 and J is TRBJ2-1; TRBD2 matches 13 bases. With V trimmed by 4 bases and J by 7 bases, 1 base remained unmatched. The germline CDR1 and CDR2 sequences are MDHEN and SYDVKM. There are 14 residues in the CDR3. The CDR3 region has the DNA TGTGCCAGCAGTTGGACTAGCGGGAGTAATGAGCAGTTCTTC. Encoded protein: CASSWTSGSNEQFF.

V is TRBV7-2 and J is TRBJ2-1; TRBD1 aligns across 7 bases. V lost 4 bases and J lost 5; bases outside the gene matches: 11. The CDR3 has 16 amino acids. CDR1 and CDR2 from the germline V gene are SGHTA and FQGNSA. CDR3 coding DNA: TGTGCCAGCAGCTCCAAGACAGGGACCTTTCACAATGAGCAGTTCTTC. Translation gives CASSSKTGTFHNEQFF.

V gene TRBV3-1 combines with J gene TRBJ2-5; D call uncertain. The CDR3 extends over 15 amino acids. The germline V gene encodes CDR1 LGHDT and CDR2 YNNKEL (reference sequence). The V end lost 0 bases, the J end lost 1 base, and 9 bases lay between the germline ends. CDR3 DNA sequence: TGTGCCAGCAGCCAAGATTCGGCGGTCCAAGAGACCCAGTACTTC. It yields the protein CASSQDSAVQETQYF.

V and J are TRBV29-1 and TRBJ2-3; 9 nucleotides align to TRBD2. The V segment lost 4 bases and the J segment 1 base; nucleotides outside the gene matches: 6. Germline loops: CDR1 SQVTM, CDR2 ANQGSEA. The CDR3 is 15 residues long. The CDR3 nucleotides are TGCAGCGTTGCTAGGACTAGCGTGGGCACAGATACGCAGTATTTT. Translating gives CSVARTSVGTDTQYF.